The present T cell receptor (beta chain) was sequenced within a study of cytotoxic CD8 clonotypes in ibrutinib-treated CLL. The overall study: Partial response was seen in approximately 24 patients and complete response in 2; after median roughly 6 years, about 15 stayed remitted, about 12 progressed. Study results and limitations: Clonality climbed at ibrutinib response, then dropped toward baseline at progression. Few clonotypes were public, and these shrank or held steady under treatment.

CDR3 size: 12 residues. V lost 4 bases, J lost 2 bases, and 8 bases lay in between. Looked up from germline, CDR1 is GTSNPN and CDR2 is SVGIG (reference sequence). The sequencing depth, 1 in 200,000 to 1 in 1 million T cells, was the target. Libraries were prepared by immunoSEQ multiplex PCR; TCRdb keeps only in-frame clonotypes and omits some of them. The sample shows about 120,000 clones, 58% of them seen only once. Details on this clone: Antigen specificity is unknown.

This chain joins TRBV30 and TRBJ2-5; no reliable D call. This TCR was recovered from a human donor with chronic lymphocytic leukemia. This specimen consisted of PBMCs, obtained after 24 months of ibrutinib treatment. CDR3 nucleotides: TGTGCCTGGAATACCAATCAAGAGACCCAGTACTTC. This codes for CAWNTNQETQYF.